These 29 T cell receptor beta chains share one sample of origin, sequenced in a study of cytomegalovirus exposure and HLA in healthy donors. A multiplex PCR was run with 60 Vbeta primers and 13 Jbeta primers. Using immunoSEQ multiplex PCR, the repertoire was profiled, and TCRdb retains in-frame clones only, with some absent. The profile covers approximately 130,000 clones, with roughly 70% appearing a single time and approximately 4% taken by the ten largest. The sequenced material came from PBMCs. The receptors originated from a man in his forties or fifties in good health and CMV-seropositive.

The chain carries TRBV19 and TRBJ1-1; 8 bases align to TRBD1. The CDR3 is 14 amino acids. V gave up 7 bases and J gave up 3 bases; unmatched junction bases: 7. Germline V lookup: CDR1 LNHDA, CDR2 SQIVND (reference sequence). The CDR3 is CASIYRGSDTEAFF. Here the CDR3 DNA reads TGTGCCAGTATTTACAGGGGGAGTGACACTGAAGCTTTCTTT.

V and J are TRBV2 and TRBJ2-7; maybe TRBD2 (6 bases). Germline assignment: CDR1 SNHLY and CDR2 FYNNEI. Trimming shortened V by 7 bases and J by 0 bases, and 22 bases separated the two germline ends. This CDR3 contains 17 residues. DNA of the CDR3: TGTGCCAGCACCCCACCCGGGGCGGGGACCCACTCCTACGAGCAGTACTTC. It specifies CASTPPGAGTHSYEQYF.

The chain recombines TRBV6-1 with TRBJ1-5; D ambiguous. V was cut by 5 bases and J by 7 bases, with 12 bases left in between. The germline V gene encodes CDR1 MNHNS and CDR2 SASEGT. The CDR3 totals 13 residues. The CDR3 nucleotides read TGTGCCAGCAGTCTAGACGGTGGCCAGCCCCAGCATTTT. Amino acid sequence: CASSLDGGQPQHF.

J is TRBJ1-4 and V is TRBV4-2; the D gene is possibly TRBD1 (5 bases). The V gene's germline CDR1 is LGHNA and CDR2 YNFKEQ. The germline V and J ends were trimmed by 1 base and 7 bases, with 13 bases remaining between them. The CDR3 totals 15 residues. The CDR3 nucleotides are TGTGCCAGCAGCCAAGGGGGCCAGGGTGGTGAAAAACTGTTTTTT. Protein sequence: CASSQGGQGGEKLFF.

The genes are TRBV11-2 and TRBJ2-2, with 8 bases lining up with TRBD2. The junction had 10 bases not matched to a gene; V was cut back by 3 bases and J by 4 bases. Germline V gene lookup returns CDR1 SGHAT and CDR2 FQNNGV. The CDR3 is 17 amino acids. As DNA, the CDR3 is TGTGCCAGCAGCTTGTACGGGGGGGCTCTGGGCACCGGGGAGCTGTTTTTT. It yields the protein CASSLYGGALGTGELFF.

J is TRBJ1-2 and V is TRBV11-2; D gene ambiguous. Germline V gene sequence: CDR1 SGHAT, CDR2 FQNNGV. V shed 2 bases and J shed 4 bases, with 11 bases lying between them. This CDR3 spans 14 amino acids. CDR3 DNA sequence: TGTGCCAGCAGCTTATCGGCCTCGGGCTATGGCTACACCTTC. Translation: CASSLSASGYGYTF. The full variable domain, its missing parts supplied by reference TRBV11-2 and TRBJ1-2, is EAGVAQSPRYKIIEKRQSVAFWCNPISGHATLYWYQQILGQGPKLLIQFQNNGVVDDSQLPKDRFSAERLKGVDSTLKIQPAKLEDSAVYLCASSLSASGYGYTFGSGTRLTVV.

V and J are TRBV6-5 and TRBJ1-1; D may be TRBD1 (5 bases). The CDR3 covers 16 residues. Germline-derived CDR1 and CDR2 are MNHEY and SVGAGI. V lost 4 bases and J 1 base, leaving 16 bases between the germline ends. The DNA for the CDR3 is TGTGCCAGCAGTTCCGCGCGGCCGGGGGGGAACACTGAAGCTTTCTTT. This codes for CASSSARPGGNTEAFF.

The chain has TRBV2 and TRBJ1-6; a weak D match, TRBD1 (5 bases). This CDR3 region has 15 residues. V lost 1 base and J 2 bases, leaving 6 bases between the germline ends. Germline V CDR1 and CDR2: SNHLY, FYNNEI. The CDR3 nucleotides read TGTGCCAGCAGTGAAGGGGGCCCCTATAATTCACCCCTCCACTTT. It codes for CASSEGGPYNSPLHF.

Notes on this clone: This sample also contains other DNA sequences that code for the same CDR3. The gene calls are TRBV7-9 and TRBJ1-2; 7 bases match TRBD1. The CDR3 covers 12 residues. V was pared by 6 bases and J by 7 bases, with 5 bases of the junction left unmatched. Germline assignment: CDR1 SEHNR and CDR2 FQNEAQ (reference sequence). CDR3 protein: CASSYRGGGYTF. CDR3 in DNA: TGTGCCAGCAGTTACAGGGGAGGTGGCTACACCTTC.

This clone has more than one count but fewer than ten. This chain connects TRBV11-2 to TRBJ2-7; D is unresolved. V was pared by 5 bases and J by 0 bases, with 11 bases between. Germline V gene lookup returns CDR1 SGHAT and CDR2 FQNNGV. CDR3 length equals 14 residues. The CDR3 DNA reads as TGTGCCAGCAGCCCCGGAGCGAGCTCCTACGAGCAGTACTTC. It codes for CASSPGASSYEQYF.

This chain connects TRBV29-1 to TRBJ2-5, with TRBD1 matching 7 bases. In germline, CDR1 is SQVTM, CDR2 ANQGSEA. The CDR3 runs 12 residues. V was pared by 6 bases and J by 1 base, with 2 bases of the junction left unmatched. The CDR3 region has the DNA TGCAGCGTGGGACAGATCCAAGAGACCCAGTACTTC. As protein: CSVGQIQETQYF. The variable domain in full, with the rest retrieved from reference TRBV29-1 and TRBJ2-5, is SAVISQKPSRDICQRGTSLTIQCQVDSQVTMMFWYRQQPGQSLTLIATANQGSEATYESGFVIDKFPISRPNLTFSTLTVSNMSPEDSSIYLCSVGQIQETQYFGPGTRLLVL.

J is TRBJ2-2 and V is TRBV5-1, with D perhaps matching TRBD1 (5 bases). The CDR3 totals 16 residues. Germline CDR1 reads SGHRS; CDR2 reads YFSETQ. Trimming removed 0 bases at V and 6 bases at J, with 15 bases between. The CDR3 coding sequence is TGCGCCAGCAGCTTGGTACAACAAGGGGCCCCCGGGGAGCTGTTTTTT. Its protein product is CASSLVQQGAPGELFF.

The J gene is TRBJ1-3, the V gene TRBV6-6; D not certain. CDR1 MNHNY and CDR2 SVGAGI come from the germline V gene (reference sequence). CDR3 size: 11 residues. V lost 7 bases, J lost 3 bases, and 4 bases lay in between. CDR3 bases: TGTGCCAGCACGGGTGGAAACACCATATATTTT. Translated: CASTGGNTIYF.

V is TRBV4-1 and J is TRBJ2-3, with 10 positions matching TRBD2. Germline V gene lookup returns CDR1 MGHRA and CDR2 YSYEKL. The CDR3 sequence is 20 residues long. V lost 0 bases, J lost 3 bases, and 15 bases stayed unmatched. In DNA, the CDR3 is TGCGCCAGCAGCCAAGAAGAGATCAGCGGGGGGGCCGATAGGACAGATACGCAGTATTTT. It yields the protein CASSQEEISGGADRTDTQYF.

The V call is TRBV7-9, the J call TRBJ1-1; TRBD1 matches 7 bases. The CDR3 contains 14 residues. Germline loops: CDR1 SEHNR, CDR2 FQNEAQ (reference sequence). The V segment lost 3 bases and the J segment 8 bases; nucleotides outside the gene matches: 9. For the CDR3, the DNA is TGTGCCAGCAGCTTGCGACAGGGCGTCAGGGAAGCTTTCTTT. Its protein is CASSLRQGVREAFF.

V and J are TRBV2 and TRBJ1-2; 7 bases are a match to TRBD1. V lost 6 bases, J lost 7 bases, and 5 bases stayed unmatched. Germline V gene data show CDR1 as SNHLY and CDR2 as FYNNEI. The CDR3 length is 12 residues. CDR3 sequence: CASRRGGSGYTF. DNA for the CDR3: TGTGCCAGCAGACGAGGGGGCTCTGGCTACACCTTC.

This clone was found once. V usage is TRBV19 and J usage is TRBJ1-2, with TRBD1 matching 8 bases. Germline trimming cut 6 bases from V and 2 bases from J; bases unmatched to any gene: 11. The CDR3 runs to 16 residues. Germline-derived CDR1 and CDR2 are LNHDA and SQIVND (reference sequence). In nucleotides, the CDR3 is TGTGCCAGTAGCCTAGGACAGGGATTCGTCAACTATGGCTACACCTTC. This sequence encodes CASSLGQGFVNYGYTF.

In nucleotides, the CDR3 is TGTGCCAGCAGGGGGCCTAACTATGGCTACACCTTC. This translates into CASRGPNYGYTF. This chain uses TRBV5-4 with TRBJ1-2; D is perhaps TRBD1 (5 bases). Germline V gives CDR1 SGHNT, CDR2 YYREEE (reference sequence). The length of the CDR3 is 12 residues. Trimming took off 5 bases at V and 0 bases at J, with 5 bases between the two ends. Full variable domain (missing parts from reference TRBV5-4 and TRBJ1-2): ETGVTQSPTHLIKTRGQQVTLRCSSQSGHNTVSWYQQALGQGPQFIFQYYREEENGRGNFPPRFSGLQFPNYSSELNVNALELDDSALYLCASRGPNYGYTFGSGTRLTVV.

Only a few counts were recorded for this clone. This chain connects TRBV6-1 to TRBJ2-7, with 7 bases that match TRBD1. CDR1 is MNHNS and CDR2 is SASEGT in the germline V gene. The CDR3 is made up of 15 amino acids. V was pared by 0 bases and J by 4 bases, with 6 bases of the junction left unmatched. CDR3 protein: CASSEAAGGMYEQYF. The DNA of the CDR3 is TGTGCCAGCAGTGAAGCCGCAGGGGGAATGTACGAGCAGTACTTC.

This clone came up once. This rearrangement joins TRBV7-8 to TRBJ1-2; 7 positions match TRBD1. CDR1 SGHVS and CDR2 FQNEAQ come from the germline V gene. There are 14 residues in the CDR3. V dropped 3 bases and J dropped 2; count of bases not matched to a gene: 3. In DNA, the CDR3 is TGTGCCAGCAGCTTTGCAGGGGGAAACTATGGCTACACCTTC. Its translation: CASSFAGGNYGYTF.

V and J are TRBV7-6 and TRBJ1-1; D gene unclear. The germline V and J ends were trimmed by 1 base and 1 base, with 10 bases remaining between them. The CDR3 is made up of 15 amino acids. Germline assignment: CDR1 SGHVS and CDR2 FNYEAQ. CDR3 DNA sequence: TGTGCCAGCAGCTTAGGCGTACAGAAGAACACTGAAGCTTTCTTT. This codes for CASSLGVQKNTEAFF. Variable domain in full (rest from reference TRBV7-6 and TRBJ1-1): GAGVSQSPRYKVTKRGQDVALRCDPISGHVSLYWYRQALGQGPEFLTYFNYEAQQDKSGLPNDRFSAERPEGSISTLTIQRTEQRDSAMYRCASSLGVQKNTEAFFGQGTRLTVV.

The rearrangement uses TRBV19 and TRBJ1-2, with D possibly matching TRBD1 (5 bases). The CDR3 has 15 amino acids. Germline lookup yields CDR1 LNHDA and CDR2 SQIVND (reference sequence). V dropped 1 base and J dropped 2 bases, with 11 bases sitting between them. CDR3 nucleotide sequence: TGTGCCAGTAGTATAGGTGCGAGACAGAACTATGGCTACACCTTC. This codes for CASSIGARQNYGYTF.

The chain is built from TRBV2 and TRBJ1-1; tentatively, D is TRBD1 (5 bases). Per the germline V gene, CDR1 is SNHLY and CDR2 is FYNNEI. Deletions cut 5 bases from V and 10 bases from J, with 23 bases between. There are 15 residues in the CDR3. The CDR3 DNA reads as TGTGCCAGCAGTTCGCAGGGTAGTTGGGTCTCTGCAGCTTTCTTT. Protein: CASSSQGSWVSAAFF. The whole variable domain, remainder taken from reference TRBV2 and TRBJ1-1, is EPEVTQTPSHQVTQMGQEVILRCVPISNHLYFYWYRQILGQKVEFLVSFYNNEISEKSEIFDDQFSVERPDGSNFTLKIRSTKLEDSAMYFCASSSQGSWVSAAFFGQGTRLTVV.

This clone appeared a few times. The CDR3 DNA follows: TGCGCCAGCAGCTTGAAGGACTTCCACTCTGGAAACACCATATATTTT. This sequence encodes CASSLKDFHSGNTIYF. The chain couples TRBV5-1 to TRBJ1-3; no firm D call. V was pared by 1 base and J by 0 bases, with 11 bases between. CDR1 is SGHRS and CDR2 is YFSETQ in the germline V gene. The CDR3 extends over 16 amino acids. The whole variable domain, filled in from reference TRBV5-1 and TRBJ1-3, reads KAGVTQTPRYLIKTRGQQVTLSCSPISGHRSVSWYQQTPGQGLQFLFEYFSETQRNKGNFPGRFSGRQFSNSRSEMNVSTLELGDSALYLCASSLKDFHSGNTIYFGEGSWLTVV.

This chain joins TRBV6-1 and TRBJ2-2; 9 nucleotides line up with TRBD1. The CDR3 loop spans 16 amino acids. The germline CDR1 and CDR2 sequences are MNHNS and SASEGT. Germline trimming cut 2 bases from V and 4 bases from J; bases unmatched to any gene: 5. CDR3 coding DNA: TGTGCCAGCAGTGAATTGGGACAGGGCCTCACCGGGGAGCTGTTTTTT. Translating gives CASSELGQGLTGELFF.

CDR3 DNA: TGTGCCAGCAGTGGGGACAGCACTAACACTGAAGCTTTCTTT. This sequence encodes CASSGDSTNTEAFF. The chain is built from TRBV2 and TRBJ1-1; 7 positions match TRBD1. This CDR3 has 14 residues. CDR1 SNHLY and CDR2 FYNNEI come from the germline V gene. V lost 4 bases and J lost 2; bases outside the gene matches: 4.

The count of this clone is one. The CDR3 sequence is CASSLLSGGDEKLFF. The CDR3 DNA sequence: TGTGCCAGCAGCTTGCTGTCGGGGGGCGATGAAAAACTGTTTTTT. The V call is TRBV5-5, the J call TRBJ1-4, with D possibly being TRBD1 (6 bases). The CDR3 totals 15 residues. V dropped 1 base and J dropped 6 bases, with 13 bases sitting between them. From germline, CDR1 is SGHKS and CDR2 YYEKEE (reference sequence).

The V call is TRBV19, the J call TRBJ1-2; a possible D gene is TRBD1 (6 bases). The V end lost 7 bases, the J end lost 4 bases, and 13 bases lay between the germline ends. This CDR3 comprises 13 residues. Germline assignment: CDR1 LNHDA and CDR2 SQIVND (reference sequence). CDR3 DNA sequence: TGTGCCAGTAACCGGGACACCCGCTATGGCTACACCTTC. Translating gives CASNRDTRYGYTF.

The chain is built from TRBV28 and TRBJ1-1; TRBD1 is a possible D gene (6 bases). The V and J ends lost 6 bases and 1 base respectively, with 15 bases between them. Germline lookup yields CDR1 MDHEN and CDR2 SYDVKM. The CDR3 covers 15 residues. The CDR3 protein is CASRPSGAPNTEAFF. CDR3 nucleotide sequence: TGTGCCAGCAGGCCCTCAGGGGCCCCGAACACTGAAGCTTTCTTT.